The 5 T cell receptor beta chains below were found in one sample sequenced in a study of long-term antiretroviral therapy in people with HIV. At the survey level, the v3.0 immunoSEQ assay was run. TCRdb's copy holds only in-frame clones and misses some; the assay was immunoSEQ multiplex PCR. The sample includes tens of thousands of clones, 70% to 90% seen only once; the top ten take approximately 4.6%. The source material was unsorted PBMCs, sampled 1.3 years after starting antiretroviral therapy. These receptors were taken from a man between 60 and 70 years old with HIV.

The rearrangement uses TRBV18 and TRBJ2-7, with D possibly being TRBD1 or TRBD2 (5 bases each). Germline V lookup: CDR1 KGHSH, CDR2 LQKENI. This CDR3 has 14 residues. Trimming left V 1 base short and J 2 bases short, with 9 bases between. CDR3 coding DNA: TGTGCCAGCTCACCACGGCCGGGACCCTACGAGCAGTACTTC. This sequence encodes CASSPRPGPYEQYF.

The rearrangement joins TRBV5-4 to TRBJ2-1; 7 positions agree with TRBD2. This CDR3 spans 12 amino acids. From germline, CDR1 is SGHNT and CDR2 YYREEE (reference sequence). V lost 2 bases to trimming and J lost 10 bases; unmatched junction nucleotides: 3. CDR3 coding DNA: TGTGCCAGCAGCTTACTAGCGAAGGAGCAGTTCTTC. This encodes CASSLLAKEQFF. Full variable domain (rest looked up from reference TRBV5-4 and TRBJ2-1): ETGVTQSPTHLIKTRGQQVTLRCSSQSGHNTVSWYQQALGQGPQFIFQYYREEENGRGNFPPRFSGLQFPNYSSELNVNALELDDSALYLCASSLLAKEQFFGPGTRLTVL.

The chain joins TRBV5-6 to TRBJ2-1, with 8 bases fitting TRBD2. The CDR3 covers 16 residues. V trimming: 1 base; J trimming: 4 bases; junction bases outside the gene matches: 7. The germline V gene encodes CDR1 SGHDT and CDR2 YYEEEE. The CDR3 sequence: CASSLSLADEYNEQFF. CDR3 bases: TGTGCCAGCAGCTTGTCACTAGCGGACGAATACAATGAGCAGTTCTTC.

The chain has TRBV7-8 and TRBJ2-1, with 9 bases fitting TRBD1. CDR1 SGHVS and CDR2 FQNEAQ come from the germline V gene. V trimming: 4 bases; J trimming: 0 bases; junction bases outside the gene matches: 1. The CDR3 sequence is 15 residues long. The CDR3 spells CASSWTGDSYNEQFF. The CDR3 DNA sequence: TGTGCCAGCAGCTGGACAGGGGACTCCTACAATGAGCAGTTCTTC.

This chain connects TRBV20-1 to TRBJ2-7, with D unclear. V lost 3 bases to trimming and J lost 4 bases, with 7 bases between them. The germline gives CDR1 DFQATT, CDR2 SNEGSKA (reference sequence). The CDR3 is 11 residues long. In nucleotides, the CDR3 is TGCAGTGCTAGGGTGGGGTACGAGCAGTACTTC. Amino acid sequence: CSARVGYEQYF.